What follows are 19 T cell receptor beta chains derived from one specimen sequenced in a study of blood T cell repertoires in COVID-19 (dated by TCRdb to between 2020 and 2021). Library preparation employed the immunoSEQ multiplex PCR assay. Imported from immuneACCESS, the table was reduced by TCRdb to in-frame sequences with V and J called. These copies leave out some clones; in studies compared against another copy, an unresolved V gene accounts for under half, and the cause of the remainder is not known. A total of 30,000 to 45,000 clones appear in this sample, under 90% of them only once. 12% of the sample goes to the ten largest clones. Sequencing was performed on peripheral blood. The receptors originated from a man aged 70-80 years with acute or convalescent COVID-19.

This sequence joins TRBV9 and TRBJ1-2; the match to TRBD1 covers 9 bases. Per germline, CDR1 SGDLS and CDR2 YYNGEE. There are 17 residues in the CDR3. Losses at the gene ends were 7 bases for V and 3 bases for J; bases not matched to a gene: 16. The CDR3 loop reads CASLWDRDPYTDYGYTF. In DNA, the CDR3 is TGTGCCAGCTTGTGGGACAGGGACCCCTACACCGACTATGGCTACACCTTC.

This clone occurred once. V and J are TRBV28 and TRBJ1-2, with D perhaps matching TRBD1 (6 bases). The CDR3 contains 13 residues. The V end was cut by 7 bases, the J end by 4 bases, with 13 bases between. Germline values: CDR1 MDHEN, CDR2 SYDVKM. In DNA form, the CDR3 reads TGTGCCAGCACCATGGGACAAATCTATGGCTACACCTTC. Translated: CASTMGQIYGYTF.

The chain joins TRBV19 to TRBJ2-5, with 9 positions matching TRBD1. The CDR3 has 14 residues. CDR1 and CDR2 (germline): LNHDA, SQIVND (reference sequence). V was pared by 10 bases and J by 2 bases, with 8 bases of the junction left unmatched. The CDR3 sequence: CATSDRGMQETQYF. CDR3 in DNA: TGTGCCACCTCGGACAGGGGAATGCAAGAGACCCAGTACTTC.

The chain uses TRBV7-2 and TRBJ1-4; 9 nucleotides match TRBD1. The length of the CDR3 is 15 residues. Unmatched junction bases numbered 10, after V lost 6 bases and J lost 8 bases. Per germline, CDR1 SGHTA and CDR2 FQGNSA. The CDR3, as DNA: TGTGCCAGCAGTTCCACAGGGGGCGAGGGGGAAAAACTGTTTTTT. Protein sequence: CASSSTGGEGEKLFF.

The gene calls are TRBV10-3 and TRBJ2-3; 9 positions agree with TRBD2. Trimming removed 9 bases from V and 0 bases from J; junction bases left unmatched: 4. This CDR3 is built from 14 residues. CDR1 and CDR2 (germline): ENHRY, SYGVKD. DNA of the CDR3: TGTGCCATTACTAGCGGGCCGAGCACAGATACGCAGTATTTT. Translated: CAITSGPSTDTQYF.

The genes are TRBV27 and TRBJ2-1, with TRBD1 as a possible D gene (6 bases). In germline, CDR1 is MNHEY, CDR2 SMNVEV (reference sequence). The ends were cut back, 3 bases at V and 5 bases at J, with 8 bases in the middle. CDR3 length: 13 amino acids. CDR3 sequence reads: CASSFRTDNEQFF. In DNA form, the CDR3 reads TGTGCCAGCAGTTTTAGGACAGACAATGAGCAGTTCTTC.

This rearrangement joins TRBV28 to TRBJ2-3; D possibly corresponds to TRBD2 (6 bases). V lost 8 bases and J 4 bases, leaving 19 bases between the germline ends. CDR1 and CDR2 (germline): MDHEN, SYDVKM. CDR3 length equals 15 residues. CDR3 in DNA: TGTGCCAGCCCGATCCCGGGCGGAGGGGCAGATACGCAGTATTTT. This translates into CASPIPGGGADTQYF.

The chain employs TRBV5-4 and TRBJ2-7, with a weak D call TRBD2 (6 bases). CDR1 SGHNT and CDR2 YYREEE come from the germline V gene (reference sequence). The V gene lost 4 bases and the J gene lost 5 bases, with 16 bases spanning the gap. The CDR3 spans 14 residues. The DNA of the CDR3 is TGTGCCAGCAGCCAGGGACTGACCCCCAACGAGCAGTACTTC. This codes for CASSQGLTPNEQYF. The entire variable domain, with the rest obtained from reference TRBV5-4 and TRBJ2-7, is as follows: ETGVTQSPTHLIKTRGQQVTLRCSSQSGHNTVSWYQQALGQGPQFIFQYYREEENGRGNFPPRFSGLQFPNYSSELNVNALELDDSALYLCASSQGLTPNEQYFGPGTRLTVT.

This clone was seen a few times. J is TRBJ2-1 and V is TRBV6-1; TRBD2 is a possible D gene (6 bases). CDR1 is MNHNS and CDR2 is SASEGT in the germline V gene. Trimming took 1 base from V and 15 from J, leaving 16 bases between them. The CDR3 has 13 residues. The CDR3 region is CASSEVEDLGGFF. CDR3 coding DNA: TGTGCCAGCAGTGAAGTCGAGGACCTCGGGGGGTTCTTC.

This clone came up once. The chain links TRBV6-1 to TRBJ1-2; 7 bases agree with TRBD1. Germline V lookup: CDR1 MNHNS, CDR2 SASEGT. The CDR3 is 14 residues long. V lost 6 bases, J lost 6 bases, and 10 bases stayed unmatched. The CDR3: CASSPGQALHGYTF. CDR3 in DNA: TGTGCCAGCAGCCCCGGACAGGCCCTCCATGGCTACACCTTC.

This rearrangement joins TRBV5-1 to TRBJ1-6; possibly TRBD1 for D (5 bases). Germline-derived CDR1 and CDR2 are SGHRS and YFSETQ. The CDR3 sequence is 15 residues long. V dropped 0 bases and J dropped 7 bases, with 11 bases sitting between them. The CDR3, as DNA: TGCGCCAGCAGCTTGGGGGGCATCGGAAATTCACCCCTCCACTTT. Protein sequence: CASSLGGIGNSPLHF.

CDR3 nucleotide sequence: TGTGCCAGCAGTCTATCCGACAGACACACTGAAGCTTTCTTT. Residues: CASSLSDRHTEAFF. This sequence joins TRBV28 and TRBJ1-1, with D possibly matching TRBD1 (5 bases). CDR3 length equals 14 residues. V gave up 5 bases and J gave up 3 bases, with 13 bases separating them. Per germline, CDR1 MDHEN and CDR2 SYDVKM.

The chain joins TRBV6-5 to TRBJ2-7; the match to TRBD1 covers 9 bases. Germline trimming cut 7 bases from V and 0 bases from J; bases unmatched to any gene: 4. In germline, CDR1 is MNHEY, CDR2 SVGAGI. The length of the CDR3 is 14 residues. CDR3 sequence (DNA): TGTGCCAGCACCCCGGACAGGGGCTCCTACGAGCAGTACTTC. It codes for CASTPDRGSYEQYF.

The chain links TRBV29-1 to TRBJ2-5; TRBD1 aligns across 9 bases. CDR1 and CDR2 (germline): SQVTM, ANQGSEA. Unmatched junction bases numbered 8, after V lost 8 bases and J lost 7 bases. The CDR3 contains 12 residues. The CDR3 here is CSLPTGGGTQYF. In DNA form, the CDR3 reads TGCAGCCTCCCGACAGGGGGGGGGACCCAGTACTTC.

The rearrangement uses TRBV11-2 and TRBJ2-7; TRBD1 aligns across 8 bases. Germline trimming cut 2 bases from V and 3 bases from J; bases unmatched to any gene: 3. The length of the CDR3 is 14 residues. Germline V lookup: CDR1 SGHAT, CDR2 FQNNGV. The CDR3 DNA reads TGTGCCAGCAGCTTAAACAGGGGGAACTACGAGCAGTACTTC. This codes for CASSLNRGNYEQYF. Together with reference TRBV11-2 and TRBJ2-7, the CDR3 gives the full variable domain: EAGVAQSPRYKIIEKRQSVAFWCNPISGHATLYWYQQILGQGPKLLIQFQNNGVVDDSQLPKDRFSAERLKGVDSTLKIQPAKLEDSAVYLCASSLNRGNYEQYFGPGTRLTVT.

This clone showed up just a few times. The rearrangement links TRBV4-2 to TRBJ2-7; weak D call: TRBD2 (5 bases). The germline gives CDR1 LGHNA, CDR2 YNFKEQ. This CDR3 spans 16 amino acids. Trimming removed 2 bases at V and 0 bases at J, with 14 bases between. CDR3 DNA sequence: TGTGCCAGCAGCCAACAAGCTAGCCCCCGCTCCTACGAGCAGTACTTC. Protein product: CASSQQASPRSYEQYF.

The V call is TRBV4-1, the J call TRBJ2-1; 7 bases are shared with TRBD2. The CDR3 loop spans 17 amino acids. Unmatched junction bases numbered 8, after V lost 3 bases and J lost 0 bases. Looked up from germline, CDR1 is MGHRA and CDR2 is YSYEKL. CDR3 sequence reads: CASSQGLAVPSYNEQFF. CDR3 nucleotides: TGCGCCAGCAGCCAGGGCCTAGCGGTTCCCTCCTACAATGAGCAGTTCTTC.

J is TRBJ2-3 and V is TRBV24-1, with D perhaps matching TRBD2 (5 bases). The CDR3 extends over 14 amino acids. Germline V gene data show CDR1 as KGHDR and CDR2 as SFDVKD. Trimming removed 10 bases at V and 0 bases at J, with 13 bases between. CDR3 residues: CATRSRGSTDTQYF. As DNA, the CDR3 is TGTGCCACGAGAAGCCGGGGTAGCACAGATACGCAGTATTTT.

The chain links TRBV18 to TRBJ2-2; 8 nucleotides agree with TRBD2. Germline V gives CDR1 KGHSH, CDR2 LQKENI. The CDR3 loop spans 15 amino acids. J was trimmed by 5 bases and V by 2 bases; bases with no gene match: 4. DNA for the CDR3: TGTGCCAGCTCACCATCTAGCGGGTCAACCGGGGAGCTGTTTTTT. It is translated as CASSPSSGSTGELFF.